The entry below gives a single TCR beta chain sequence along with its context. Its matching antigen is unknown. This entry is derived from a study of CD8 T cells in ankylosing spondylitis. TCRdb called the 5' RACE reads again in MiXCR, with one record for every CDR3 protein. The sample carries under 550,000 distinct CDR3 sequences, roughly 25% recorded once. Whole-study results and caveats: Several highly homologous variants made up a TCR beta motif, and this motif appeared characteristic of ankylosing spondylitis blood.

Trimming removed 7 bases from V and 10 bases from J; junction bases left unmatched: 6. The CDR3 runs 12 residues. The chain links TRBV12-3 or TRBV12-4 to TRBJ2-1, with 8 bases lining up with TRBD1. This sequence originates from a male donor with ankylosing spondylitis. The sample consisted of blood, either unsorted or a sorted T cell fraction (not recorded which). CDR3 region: CASNQGAGEQFF. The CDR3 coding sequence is TGTGCCAGCAATCAGGGGGCAGGAGAGCAGTTCTTC.